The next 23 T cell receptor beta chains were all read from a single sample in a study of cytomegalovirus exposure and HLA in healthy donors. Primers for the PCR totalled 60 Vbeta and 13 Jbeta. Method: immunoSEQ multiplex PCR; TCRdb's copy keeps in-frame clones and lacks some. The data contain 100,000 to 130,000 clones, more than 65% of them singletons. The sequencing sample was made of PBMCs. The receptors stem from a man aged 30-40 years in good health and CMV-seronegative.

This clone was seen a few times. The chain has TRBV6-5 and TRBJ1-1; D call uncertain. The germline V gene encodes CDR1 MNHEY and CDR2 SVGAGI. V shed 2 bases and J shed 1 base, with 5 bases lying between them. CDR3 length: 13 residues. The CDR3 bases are TGTGCCAGCAGTTACAAGAGGAACACTGAAGCTTTCTTT. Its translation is CASSYKRNTEAFF.

CDR3 DNA sequence: TGTGCCAGTAGCCAACGAGGAAGGCATGGGGGCTACACCTTC. It encodes CASSQRGRHGGYTF. The gene calls are TRBV19 and TRBJ1-2; D gene ambiguous. CDR3 length equals 14 residues. The germline CDR1 and CDR2 sequences are LNHDA and SQIVND (reference sequence). The V and J ends lost 6 bases and 8 bases respectively, with 19 bases between them. The complete variable domain, with remaining parts taken from reference TRBV19 and TRBJ1-2, reads DGGITQSPKYLFRKEGQNVTLSCEQNLNHDAMYWYRQDPGQGLRLIYYSQIVNDFQKGDIAEGYSVSREKKESFPLTVTSAQKNPTAFYLCASSQRGRHGGYTFGSGTRLTVV.

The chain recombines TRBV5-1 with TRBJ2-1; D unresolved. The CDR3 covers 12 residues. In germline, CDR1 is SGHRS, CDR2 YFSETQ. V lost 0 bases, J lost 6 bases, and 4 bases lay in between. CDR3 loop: CASSLGGNEQFF. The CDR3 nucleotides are TGCGCCAGCAGCTTGGGAGGCAATGAGCAGTTCTTC.

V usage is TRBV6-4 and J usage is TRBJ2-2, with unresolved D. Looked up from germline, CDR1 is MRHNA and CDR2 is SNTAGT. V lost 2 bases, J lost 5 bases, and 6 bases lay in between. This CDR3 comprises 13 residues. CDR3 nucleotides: TGTGCCAGCAGTGACGGAGAGACCGGGGAGCTGTTTTTT. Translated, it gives CASSDGETGELFF.

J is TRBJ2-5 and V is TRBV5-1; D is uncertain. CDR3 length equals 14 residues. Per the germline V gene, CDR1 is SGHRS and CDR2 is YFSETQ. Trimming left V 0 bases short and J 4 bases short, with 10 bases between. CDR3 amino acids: CASSLGQVRETQYF. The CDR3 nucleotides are TGCGCCAGCAGCTTGGGCCAGGTGAGAGAGACCCAGTACTTC.

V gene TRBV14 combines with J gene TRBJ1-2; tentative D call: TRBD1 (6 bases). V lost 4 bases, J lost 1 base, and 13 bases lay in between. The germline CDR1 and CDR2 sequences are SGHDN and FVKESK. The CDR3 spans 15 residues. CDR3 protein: CASSPGGRLNYGYTF. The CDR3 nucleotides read TGTGCCAGCAGCCCGGGGGGGCGGCTTAACTATGGCTACACCTTC. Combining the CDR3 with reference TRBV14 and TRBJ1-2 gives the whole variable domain EAGVTQFPSHSVIEKGQTVTLRCDPISGHDNLYWYRRVMGKEIKFLLHFVKESKQDESGMPNNRFLAERTGGTYSTLKVQPAELEDSGVYFCASSPGGRLNYGYTFGSGTRLTVV.

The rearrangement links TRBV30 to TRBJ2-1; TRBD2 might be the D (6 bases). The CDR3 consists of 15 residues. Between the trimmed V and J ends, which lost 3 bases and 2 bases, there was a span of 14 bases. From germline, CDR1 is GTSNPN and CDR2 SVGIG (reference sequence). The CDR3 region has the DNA TGTGCCTGGAGAGGTGGGGGAGGACCCTACAATGAGCAGTTCTTC. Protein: CAWRGGGGPYNEQFF.

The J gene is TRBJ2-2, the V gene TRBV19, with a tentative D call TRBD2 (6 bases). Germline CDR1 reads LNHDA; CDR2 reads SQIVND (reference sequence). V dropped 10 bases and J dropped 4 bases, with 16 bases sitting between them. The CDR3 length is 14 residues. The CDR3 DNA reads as TGTGCCACGGAGCTAGCGCTATCCACCGGGGAGCTGTTTTTT. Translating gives CATELALSTGELFF.

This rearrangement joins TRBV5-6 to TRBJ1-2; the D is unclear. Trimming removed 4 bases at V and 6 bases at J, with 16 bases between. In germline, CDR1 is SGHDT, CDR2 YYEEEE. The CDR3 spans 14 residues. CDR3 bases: TGTGCCAGCAGCGTAAGTGGAGGGTTCAATGGCTACACCTTC. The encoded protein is CASSVSGGFNGYTF.

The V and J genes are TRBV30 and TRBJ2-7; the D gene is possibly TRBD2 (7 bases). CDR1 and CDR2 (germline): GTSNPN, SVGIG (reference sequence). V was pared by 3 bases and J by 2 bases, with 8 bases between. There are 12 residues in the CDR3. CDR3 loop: CAWSGGPYEQYF. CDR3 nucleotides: TGTGCCTGGAGCGGGGGGCCCTACGAGCAGTACTTC. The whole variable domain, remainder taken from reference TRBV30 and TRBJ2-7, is SQTIHQWPATLVQPVGSPLSLECTVEGTSNPNLYWYRQAAGRGLQLLFYSVGIGQISSEVPQNLSASRPQDRQFILSSKKLLLSDSGFYLCAWSGGPYEQYFGPGTRLTVT.

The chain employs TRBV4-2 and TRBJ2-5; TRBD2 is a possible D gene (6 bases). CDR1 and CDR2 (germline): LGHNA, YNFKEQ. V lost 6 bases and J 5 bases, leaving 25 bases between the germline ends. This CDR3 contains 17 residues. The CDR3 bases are TGTGCCAGCAGAATAAGGAGGGGACGGGATGACCCCGAGACCCAGTACTTC. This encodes CASRIRRGRDDPETQYF.

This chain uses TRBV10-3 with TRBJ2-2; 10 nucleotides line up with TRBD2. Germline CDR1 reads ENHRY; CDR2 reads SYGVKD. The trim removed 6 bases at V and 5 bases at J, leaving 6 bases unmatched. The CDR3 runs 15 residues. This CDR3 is CAISELAGVTGELFF. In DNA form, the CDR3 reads TGTGCCATCAGCGAGCTAGCGGGAGTAACCGGGGAGCTGTTTTTT.

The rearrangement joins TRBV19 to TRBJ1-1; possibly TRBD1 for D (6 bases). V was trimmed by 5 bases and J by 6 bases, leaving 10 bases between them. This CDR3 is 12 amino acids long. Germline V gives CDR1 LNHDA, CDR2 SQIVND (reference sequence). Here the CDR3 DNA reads TGTGCCAGTAGTGAACAGGGAGCTGAAGCTTTCTTT. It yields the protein CASSEQGAEAFF.

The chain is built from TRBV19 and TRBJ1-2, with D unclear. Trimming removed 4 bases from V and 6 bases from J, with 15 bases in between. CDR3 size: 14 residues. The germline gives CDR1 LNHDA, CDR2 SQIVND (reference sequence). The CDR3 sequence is CASSSLQVEDGYTF. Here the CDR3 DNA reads TGTGCCAGTAGTAGCCTCCAGGTTGAAGATGGCTACACCTTC.

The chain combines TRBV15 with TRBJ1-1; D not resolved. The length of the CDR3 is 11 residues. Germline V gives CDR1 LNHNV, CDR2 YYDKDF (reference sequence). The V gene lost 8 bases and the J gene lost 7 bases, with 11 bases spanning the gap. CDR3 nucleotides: TGTGCCACCTCCATCGGGGATGAAGCTTTCTTT. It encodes CATSIGDEAFF.

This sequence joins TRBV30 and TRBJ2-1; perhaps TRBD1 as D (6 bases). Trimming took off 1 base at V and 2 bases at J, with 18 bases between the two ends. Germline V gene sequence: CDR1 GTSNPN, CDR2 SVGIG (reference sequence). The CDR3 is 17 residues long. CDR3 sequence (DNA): TGTGCCTGGAGTGGAATCACTCCCAGGGGTACCTACAATGAGCAGTTCTTC. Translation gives CAWSGITPRGTYNEQFF.

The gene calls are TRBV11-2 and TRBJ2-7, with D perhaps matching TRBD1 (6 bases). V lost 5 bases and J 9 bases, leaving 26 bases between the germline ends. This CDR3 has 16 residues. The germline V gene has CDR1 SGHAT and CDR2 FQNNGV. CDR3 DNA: TGTGCCAGCAGCCCAGACCCGGGACAAAGTCTCCTGGGGCAGTACTTC. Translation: CASSPDPGQSLLGQYF. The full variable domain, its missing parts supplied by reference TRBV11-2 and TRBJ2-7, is EAGVAQSPRYKIIEKRQSVAFWCNPISGHATLYWYQQILGQGPKLLIQFQNNGVVDDSQLPKDRFSAERLKGVDSTLKIQPAKLEDSAVYLCASSPDPGQSLLGQYFGPGTRLTVT.

CDR3 coding DNA: TGTGCCAGCAGCTTAGCCTTTAATCAGCCCCAGCATTTT. Translated, it gives CASSLAFNQPQHF. The chain uses TRBV7-9 and TRBJ1-5; no definite D call. In germline, CDR1 is SEHNR, CDR2 FQNEAQ (reference sequence). CDR3 length equals 13 residues. Trimming took off 0 bases at V and 4 bases at J, with 4 bases between the two ends.

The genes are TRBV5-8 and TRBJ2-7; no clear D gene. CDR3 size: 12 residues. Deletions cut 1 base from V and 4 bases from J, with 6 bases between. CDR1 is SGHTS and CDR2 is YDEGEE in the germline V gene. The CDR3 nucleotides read TGTGCCAGCAGCTTGTCCCGGTACGAGCAGTACTTC. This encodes CASSLSRYEQYF.

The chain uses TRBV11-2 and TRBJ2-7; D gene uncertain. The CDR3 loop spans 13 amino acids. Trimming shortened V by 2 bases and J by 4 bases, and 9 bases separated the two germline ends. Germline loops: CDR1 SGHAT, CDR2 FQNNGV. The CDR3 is CASSLSHKYEQYF. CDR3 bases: TGTGCCAGCAGCTTAAGTCACAAGTACGAGCAGTACTTC.

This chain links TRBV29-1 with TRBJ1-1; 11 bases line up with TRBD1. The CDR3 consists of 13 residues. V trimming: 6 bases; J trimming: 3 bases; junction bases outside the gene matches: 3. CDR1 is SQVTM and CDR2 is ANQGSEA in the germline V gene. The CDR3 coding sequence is TGCAGCGTGACGGGACAGGGGGACACTGAAGCTTTCTTT. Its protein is CSVTGQGDTEAFF.

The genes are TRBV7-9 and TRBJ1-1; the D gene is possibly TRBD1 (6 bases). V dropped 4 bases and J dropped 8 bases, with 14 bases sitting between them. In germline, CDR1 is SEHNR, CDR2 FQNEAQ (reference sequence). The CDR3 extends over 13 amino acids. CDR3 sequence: CASSSIPGQEAFF. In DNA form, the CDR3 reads TGTGCCAGCAGCTCAATCCCGGGACAAGAAGCTTTCTTT.

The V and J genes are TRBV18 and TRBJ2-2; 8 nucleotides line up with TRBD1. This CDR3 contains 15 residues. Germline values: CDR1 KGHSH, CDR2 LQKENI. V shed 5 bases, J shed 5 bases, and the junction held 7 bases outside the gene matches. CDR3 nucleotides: TGTGCCAGCTCATCGGACAGGGCGGTAACCGGGGAGCTGTTTTTT. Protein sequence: CASSSDRAVTGELFF.